This is a list of T cell receptor beta chains from one sample in a study of long-term antiretroviral therapy in people with HIV. Assay: immunoSEQ multiplex PCR; the TCRdb copy retains only in-frame clones and omits some. The sample gives about 24,000 clones, 75% to 90% of which show up once; around a quarter is in the top ten. The material sequenced was unsorted PBMCs, taken 0.4 years after starting antiretroviral therapy. These receptors were obtained from a man between 50 and 59 years old with HIV. CDR3s include the opening cysteine and the closing phenylalanine or tryptophan. D genes are given only for firm matches. Where a row states a size, it is once, few, many or the class of an expanded clone; other rows omit it.

TGTGCCAGCACTCCCATTCTGACACGCGGAAACACCATATATTTT	CASTPILTRGNTIYF	-	TRBV28	TRBJ1-3	-
TGTGCCTCCCAGCAGGATCTCGGAAATGAGCAGTTCTTC	CASQQDLGNEQFF	-	TRBV6-1	TRBJ2-1	-
TGTGCCAGAAGCTTTTGCGTGCGCAGGGGGCATGGTGGAAACACTGAAGCTTTCTTT	CARSFCVRRGHGGNTEAFF	-	TRBV5-3	TRBJ1-1	TRBD1
TGTGCCAGCAGTTTACAGGGCCCGGGTTATGGCTACACCTTC	CASSLQGPGYGYTF	few	TRBV27	TRBJ1-2	-
TGTGCCAGCAGTTTAACGGGGAGCACTGAAGCTTTCTTT	CASSLTGSTEAFF	-	TRBV27	TRBJ1-1	-
TGTGCCAGCACCCCGGACAGGAGGAACTATGGCTACACCTTC	CASTPDRRNYGYTF	-	TRBV27	TRBJ1-2	TRBD1
TGCGCCAGCCGGGGGGCAGGAGCCTCCTACAATGAGCAGTTCTTC	CASRGAGASYNEQFF	-	TRBV5-1	TRBJ2-1	-
TGTGCCAGCAGCGCGCGACAGGGAAACTATGGCTACACCTTC	CASSARQGNYGYTF	-	TRBV7-8	TRBJ1-2	TRBD1
TGTGCCAGTAGACAGGGGAAGAACACCGGGGAGCTGTTTTTT	CASRQGKNTGELFF	-	TRBV19	TRBJ2-2	TRBD1
TGTGCCAGCAGTTTACGGGGGGGGGCCTTGGATTACAATGAGCAGTTCTTC	CASSLRGGALDYNEQFF	-	TRBV27	TRBJ2-1	TRBD2
TGTGCCAGCAGACCTCCGGGGGGCACCGGGGAGCTGTTTTTT	CASRPPGGTGELFF	-	TRBV6-5	TRBJ2-2	TRBD2
TGTGCCAGCAGCTTGGGACAGGTCACAGATACGCAGTATTTT	CASSLGQVTDTQYF	once	TRBV7-3	TRBJ2-3	TRBD1
TGTGCCAGCAGTGGGTCCTACAGTCCCAGCTCTGGAAACACCATATATTTT	CASSGSYSPSSGNTIYF	-	TRBV2	TRBJ1-3	-
TGTGCCAGCAGTGAAAGCCCGGAAGTAAACGGGGACTACACTGAAGCTTTCTTT	CASSESPEVNGDYTEAFF	-	TRBV6-1	TRBJ1-1	-
TGTGCCAGCAGCTACTTCACGGGACAGGCTAAACTAGCCAAAAACATTCAGTACTTC	CASSYFTGQAKLAKNIQYF	-	TRBV7-2	TRBJ2-4	TRBD1
TGTGCCAGCAGCTTAGGACAGGGGAACAATCAGCCCCAGCATTTT	CASSLGQGNNQPQHF	-	TRBV7-8	TRBJ1-5	TRBD1
TGTGCCAGTAACGATGGGGGTTCCTACGAGCAGTACTTC	CASNDGGSYEQYF	few	TRBV19	TRBJ2-7	-
TGTGCCAGCAGCTTTGGGGACAGGGTCAGAAACAATCAGCCCCAGCATTTT	CASSFGDRVRNNQPQHF	-	TRBV7-2	TRBJ1-5	TRBD1
TGTGCCAGCAGCTTAGACACACCCTCGGGAGAGACCCAGTACTTC	CASSLDTPSGETQYF	-	TRBV7-6	TRBJ2-5	-
TGTGCCAGCAGCCGAGACAGGGGAAATTCACCCCTCCACTTT	CASSRDRGNSPLHF	-	TRBV9	TRBJ1-6	TRBD1
TGTGCCAGCAGCTTGGTCGGACAGGGGTCGTCGGCCCAGCATTTT	CASSLVGQGSSAQHF	few	TRBV5-6	TRBJ1-5	TRBD1
TGTGCCAGCAGCCCTATCTTACGCGAGAGGGCTAAATCACCCCTCCACTTT	CASSPILRERAKSPLHF	-	TRBV7-9	TRBJ1-6	-
TGCGCCAGCAGGGTGGCTGGCACCGACACCGGGGAGCTGTTTTTT	CASRVAGTDTGELFF	-	TRBV5-1	TRBJ2-2	-
TGTGCCAGCAGCCGAGGTGGGGATCAGCCCCAGCATTTT	CASSRGGDQPQHF	-	TRBV7-8	TRBJ1-5	-
TGTGCCAGCAGACCCGGGGCTATAGGTGAAGCTTTCTTT	CASRPGAIGEAFF	-	TRBV6-5	TRBJ1-1	-
TGTGCCAGCAGCCCCTACAGCAATTCACCCCTCCACTTT	CASSPYSNSPLHF	-	TRBV7-9	TRBJ1-6	-
TGCAGTGCCCCAATCACCGGGGAGCTGTTTTTT	CSAPITGELFF	once	TRBV20-1	TRBJ2-2	-
TGTGCCAGTAGACAGGTGATTGGGGAAAAACTGTTTTTT	CASRQVIGEKLFF	-	TRBV19	TRBJ1-4	-
TGTGCTAGCAGCCCGATCCGACCCGCCGCGACAGAGACCCAGTACTTC	CASSPIRPAATETQYF	-	TRBV7-7	TRBJ2-5	-
TGTGCCAGCAGTTTCCCAACTAACGCTGAAGCTTTCTTT	CASSFPTNAEAFF	few	TRBV28	TRBJ1-1	-
TGTGCCAGCAGATACAGGGCCCGTAATTCGAACACCGGGGAGCTGTTTTTT	CASRYRARNSNTGELFF	-	TRBV11-2	TRBJ2-2	-
TGTGCCAGCTCACTCAGTGCTAACTATGGCTACACCTTC	CASSLSANYGYTF	-	TRBV18	TRBJ1-2	-
TGTGCCACCCACCTCGCTAGCGGGGGGCAAAGCTCCTACGAGCAGTACTTC	CATHLASGGQSSYEQYF	few	TRBV2	TRBJ2-7	TRBD2
TGTGCCAGCCGGGGCAGGGTCTCCTACGAGCAGTACTTC	CASRGRVSYEQYF	-	TRBV7-9	TRBJ2-7	-
TGTGCCAGCAGTGAGACTAGCACCCGTGACGAGCAGTACTTC	CASSETSTRDEQYF	-	TRBV2	TRBJ2-7	TRBD2
TGTGCCAGTACCAGGGGGGGTCCCAGCTCCTACAATGAGCAGTTCTTC	CASTRGGPSSYNEQFF	-	TRBV19	TRBJ2-1	-
TGTGCCAGCAGTGCCTCCGGGACCTCTGGAAACACCATATATTTT	CASSASGTSGNTIYF	-	TRBV6-1	TRBJ1-3	-
TGTGCCAGTAGTATAGGCAGGGGTGGCGAGCAGTACTTC	CASSIGRGGEQYF	-	TRBV19	TRBJ2-7	-
TGCGCCAGCAGGCCAGGGGTCGGCACCGGGGAGCTGTTTTTT	CASRPGVGTGELFF	-	TRBV5-1	TRBJ2-2	-
TGTGCCAGCAGCCAGGAATATAGGGGGACTGAAGCTTTCTTT	CASSQEYRGTEAFF	-	TRBV5-6	TRBJ1-1	-
TGTGCCAGCACCACCCCCGGGTTAGAGCTGTTTTTT	CASTTPGLELFF	-	TRBV28	TRBJ2-2	-
TGTGCCAGCAGCCCCTGGACAGGAAACAATGAGCAGTTCTTC	CASSPWTGNNEQFF	-	TRBV7-2	TRBJ2-1	TRBD1
TGTGCCAGCAGCTTAGGGGTAGACACTGAAGCTTTCTTT	CASSLGVDTEAFF	-	TRBV7-2	TRBJ1-1	-
TGCGCCAGCAGCCCAACTAGCGGGGGCCTTATTTACGAGCAGTACTTC	CASSPTSGGLIYEQYF	-	TRBV5-1	TRBJ2-7	TRBD2
TGTGCCAGCACCCCCGGGCTAGCGGGGGCCTACGAGCAGTACTTC	CASTPGLAGAYEQYF	-	TRBV11-2	TRBJ2-7	TRBD2
TGTGCCAGCTCACCAAAGGGACAGGGGGACCGGAGGGCCTACGAGCAGTACTTC	CASSPKGQGDRRAYEQYF	once	TRBV18	TRBJ2-7	TRBD1
TGTGCCAGCAGCTTAGAGGGACGGGATAGCACAGATACGCAGTATTTT	CASSLEGRDSTDTQYF	-	TRBV11-2	TRBJ2-3	-